This T cell receptor beta chain was observed in a study of blood T cell repertoires in COVID-19. Study-wide context: PBMCs, B-cell-depleted T cells, or T cells provided the cDNA or gDNA that made up the material.

In assigning cohorts, the study relied on participant-reported clinical history. The germline CDR1 and CDR2 sequences are KGHSH and LQKENI. V dropped 0 bases and J dropped 5 bases, with 9 bases sitting between them. CDR3 length: 14 amino acids. Libraries were prepared by immunoSEQ multiplex PCR; TCRdb keeps only in-frame clonotypes and omits some of them. This table holds a few hundred thousand clones, about 88% found once. This clonotype was sampled from a woman between 25 and 40 years old who had been exposed to COVID-19. The source material was PBMCs or T cells enriched from blood (not recorded which). This sequence joins TRBV18 and TRBJ2-3; possibly TRBD2 for D (5 bases). CDR3 in DNA: TGTGCCAGCTCACCACCTATGGGAGAAGATACGCAGTATTTT. Translating gives CASSPPMGEDTQYF.